This T cell receptor beta chain was recorded in a study of cytomegalovirus exposure and HLA in healthy donors. Primers: 60 Vbeta forward and 13 Jbeta reverse. Sequenced by immunoSEQ multiplex PCR; TCRdb stores in-frame clones only, minus some. The sample lists 55,000 to 70,000 clones, roughly 88% occurring once. Study-wide points: Another analysis was done later, and it associated 15,000 or so TCR beta sequences with HLA alleles at 0.05 false discovery rate. Within an earlier analysis, most TCR beta V segments proved productive either about 90% or about 30% of the time.

Remarks on this clone: The antigen remains unidentified.

Healthy people donating bone marrow made up the donors. This CDR3 region has 16 residues. V lost 3 bases to trimming and J lost 7 bases; unmatched junction nucleotides: 6. Germline CDR1 reads PRHDT; CDR2 reads FYEKMQ (reference sequence). Sequences were obtained from PBMCs. The TCR comes from a woman in her 30s in good health and CMV-seronegative. The J gene is TRBJ1-6, the V gene TRBV13, with TRBD1 identical over 10 bases. The CDR3 region is CASSFFDRGLNSPLHF. CDR3 DNA: TGTGCCAGCAGCTTCTTCGACAGGGGGCTCAATTCACCCCTCCACTTT.